The source of this T cell receptor beta chain is a study of neoadjuvant anti-PD-1 for oral cavity cancer. Across the study: Patients without progression got a fourth dose around day 43.

PBMCs were not maintained or expanded in culture before analysis. The CDR3 extends over 15 amino acids. Germline lookup yields CDR1 LNHDA and CDR2 SQIVND (reference sequence). J lost 6 bases, V lost 0 bases, and 5 bases had no gene match. Most PBMC samples had approximately 470 ng input DNA in six replicates. TCRdb's table, derived via immunoSEQ multiplex PCR, lists solely in-frame clones and lacks some. The sample includes around 13,000 clones, roughly three fifths of them seen just once. The source is a person between 40 and 79 years old with oral cavity squamous cell carcinoma. The sequenced sample was PBMCs, obtained before nivolumab (anti-PD-1) treatment. The chain joins TRBV19 to TRBJ1-5; 7 bases line up with TRBD1. DNA for the CDR3: TGTGCCAGTAGTATAGAAGGAACAGGGGTTCAGCCCCAGCATTTT. Its protein product is CASSIEGTGVQPQHF.